One TCR beta chain is described in this entry. The antigen is undetermined. Germline V gene lookup returns CDR1 MGHDK and CDR2 SYGVNS. V was shortened by 6 bases and J by 6 bases, with 24 bases between the two germline ends. This CDR3 is 16 amino acids long. This sample is drawn from a study of T cell responses to AZD1222 COVID-19 vaccine. Points from the study as a whole: Vaccine-associated CD4 TCRs ranged over spike, dominating at 160-218 and 743-854. Two doses of AZD1222 preceded a rise in Spike-specific TCR breadth and depth. Samples come after the peak T cell response, not at day 14.

Generated by immunoSEQ multiplex PCR, the TCRdb table keeps only in-frame clones and is missing some. The table records roughly 120,000 clones, more than 75% of them present only once. The chain uses TRBV25-1 and TRBJ2-7, with D perhaps TRBD1 or TRBD2 (5 bases each). The source material was peripheral blood, sampled on day 0 of AZD1222 vaccination. This TCR derives from an adult in good health. CDR3 sequence: CASSPSGTSSSAEQYF. CDR3 DNA: TGTGCCAGCAGCCCATCCGGGACCTCCTCATCAGCCGAGCAGTACTTC.